This T cell receptor (beta chain) derives from a study of neoadjuvant anti-PD-1 for oral cavity cancer. Assay: immunoSEQ multiplex PCR; the TCRdb copy retains only in-frame clones and omits some. The data hold around 13,000 clones, with 70% to 75% observed a single time. Time point given: after neoadjuvant nivolumab, at surgical resection. The CDR3 sequence is 15 residues long. V trimming: 0 bases; J trimming: 5 bases; junction bases outside the gene matches: 7. Per the germline V gene, CDR1 is MNHEY and CDR2 is SVGAGI. The chain uses TRBV6-5 and TRBJ2-7; 7 bases are a match to TRBD2. The sequence derives from a person aged 40 to 85 with oral cavity squamous cell carcinoma. Sequencing was performed on PBMCs, taken after nivolumab (anti-PD-1) treatment. The chain's CDR3 is CASSYSLGLADEQYF. CDR3 DNA sequence: TGTGCCAGCAGTTACTCCCTAGGGCTAGCGGACGAGCAGTACTTC.